This TCR beta chain was identified during a study of T cell repertoires in ileal Crohn's disease. Included were adult ileal or ileocolonic Crohn's patients indicated for ileocolonic resection. The assay was immunoSEQ multiplex PCR, and TCRdb's table has in-frame clones only and misses some. The sample lists some 17,000 clones; about 86% were seen once. This TCR was sampled from an adult with Crohn's disease. Sequencing used ileal tissue.

For the CDR3, the DNA is TGTGCCAGCAGCTTAGGGACAACTAACTATGGCTACACCTTC. Protein product: CASSLGTTNYGYTF. The chain links TRBV7-8 to TRBJ1-2, with D possibly being TRBD1 (5 bases). CDR3 length equals 14 residues. Germline V gene sequence: CDR1 SGHVS, CDR2 FQNEAQ. The germline V and J ends were trimmed by 1 base and 0 bases, with 6 bases remaining between them.